What follows are 9 T cell receptor beta chains derived from one specimen sequenced in a study of T cell repertoires in cytomegalovirus infection. Each CDR3 protein is one row after TCRdb ran MiXCR on the reads. Among 270,000 or so distinct CDR3 sequences listed, around 15% were seen once. Sequencing was carried out using CD8+ T cells from PBMCs. These receptors came from a human donor in good health (CMV status not recorded). Some clones in this sample may be carry-over from other donors' samples.

V and J are TRBV29-1 and TRBJ2-7, with TRBD2 matching 7 bases. The CDR3 is 14 amino acids. The germline gives CDR1 SQVTM, CDR2 ANQGSEA. J gave up 4 bases and V 2 bases, and 8 bases lay outside the gene matches. The CDR3 loop reads CSVEWPSGSYEQYF. In DNA, the CDR3 is TGCAGCGTTGAATGGCCTAGCGGAAGTTACGAGCAGTACTTC.

The rearrangement uses TRBV6-2 or TRBV6-3 and TRBJ2-1; D ambiguous. The V gene's germline CDR1 is MNHEY and CDR2 SVGEGT. The CDR3 runs 15 residues. The ends were cut back, 4 bases at V and 0 bases at J, with 10 bases in the middle. The DNA for the CDR3 is TGTGCCAGCAGTTTCGCCTGGAGCTCCTACAATGAGCAGTTCTTC. This encodes CASSFAWSSYNEQFF.

V is TRBV7-9 and J is TRBJ2-5; 10 nucleotides match TRBD1. The germline V gene encodes CDR1 SEHNR and CDR2 FQNEAQ (reference sequence). The V segment lost 4 bases and the J segment 5 bases; nucleotides outside the gene matches: 7. The CDR3 consists of 15 residues. The CDR3 DNA reads TGTGCCAGCAGCTCAGAGACAGGGGGCCTCGAGACCCAGTACTTC. Translated, it gives CASSSETGGLETQYF.

The chain has TRBV20-1 and TRBJ2-1, with unresolved D. The germline CDR1 and CDR2 sequences are DFQATT and SNEGSKA (reference sequence). There are 13 residues in the CDR3. Between the trimmed V and J ends, which lost 5 bases and 2 bases, there was a span of 10 bases. In DNA, the CDR3 is TGCAGTGCTGTTGAACCTACCTACAATGAGCAGTTCTTC. Encoded protein: CSAVEPTYNEQFF.

This clonotype was detected a few times. The J gene is TRBJ2-6, the V gene TRBV6-1; no clear D. The V and J ends lost 1 base and 1 base respectively, with 5 bases between them. The CDR3 runs 15 residues. The germline V gene encodes CDR1 MNHNS and CDR2 SASEGT. CDR3 coding DNA: TGTGCCAGCAGTGAAGATGGGTCTGGGGCCAACGTCCTGACTTTC. It is translated as CASSEDGSGANVLTF.

The chain couples TRBV9 to TRBJ2-7; D is possibly TRBD1 or TRBD2 (5 bases each). Trimming pared 4 bases from V and 2 bases from J, leaving 22 bases between. The V gene's germline CDR1 is SGDLS and CDR2 YYNGEE. The CDR3 spans 17 residues. The CDR3 DNA reads TGTGCCAGCAGCAAATCCGGGGCCAAGCTTGTCCCCTACGAGCAGTACTTC. Its protein is CASSKSGAKLVPYEQYF.

This clonotype was counted ten times or more. This chain uses TRBV7-8 with TRBJ2-5, with D perhaps TRBD2 (6 bases). The germline V gene encodes CDR1 SGHVS and CDR2 FQNEAQ. Trimming took off 5 bases at V and 3 bases at J, with 13 bases between the two ends. CDR3 length: 14 amino acids. As DNA, the CDR3 is TGTGCCAGCAGCCCCCGCGGGGTGGAAGAGACCCAGTACTTC. It codes for CASSPRGVEETQYF.

J is TRBJ2-4 and V is TRBV19; TRBD2 matches at 7 bases. This CDR3 has 15 residues. Germline V gives CDR1 LNHDA, CDR2 SQIVND (reference sequence). V was clipped by 6 bases and J by 6 bases; unmatched bases: 11. CDR3: CASSEPLREGNIQYF. As DNA, the CDR3 is TGTGCCAGTAGCGAGCCCCTAAGGGAGGGAAACATTCAGTACTTC.

The gene calls are TRBV29-1 and TRBJ1-1; 7 positions agree with TRBD1. Germline V gene data show CDR1 as SQVTM and CDR2 as ANQGSEA. Trimming removed 3 bases from V and 4 bases from J; junction bases left unmatched: 8. The CDR3 runs 14 residues. The CDR3 region is CSVERQGGGTEAFF. DNA for the CDR3: TGCAGCGTTGAGCGACAGGGAGGCGGCACTGAAGCTTTCTTT. The full variable domain, rest sourced from reference TRBV29-1 and TRBJ1-1, is SAVISQKPSRDICQRGTSLTIQCQVDSQVTMMFWYRQQPGQSLTLIATANQGSEATYESGFVIDKFPISRPNLTFSTLTVSNMSPEDSSIYLCSVERQGGGTEAFFGQGTRLTVV.